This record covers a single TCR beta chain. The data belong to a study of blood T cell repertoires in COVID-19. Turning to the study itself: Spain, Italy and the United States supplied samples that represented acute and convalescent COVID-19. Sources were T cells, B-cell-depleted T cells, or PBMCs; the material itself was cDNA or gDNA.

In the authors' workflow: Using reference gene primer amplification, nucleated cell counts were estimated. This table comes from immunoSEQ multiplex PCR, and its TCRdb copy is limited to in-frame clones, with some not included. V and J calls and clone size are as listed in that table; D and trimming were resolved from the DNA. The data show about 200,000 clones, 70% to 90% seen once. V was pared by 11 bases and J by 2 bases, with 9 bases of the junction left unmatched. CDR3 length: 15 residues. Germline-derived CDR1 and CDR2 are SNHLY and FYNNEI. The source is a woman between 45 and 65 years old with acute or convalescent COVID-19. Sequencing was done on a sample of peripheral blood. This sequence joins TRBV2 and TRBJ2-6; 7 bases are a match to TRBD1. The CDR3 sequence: CAGSTRGPGANVLTF. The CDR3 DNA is TGTGCCGGGAGCACTAGGGGGCCTGGGGCCAACGTCCTGACTTTC. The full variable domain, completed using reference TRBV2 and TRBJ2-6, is EPEVTQTPSHQVTQMGQEVILRCVPISNHLYFYWYRQILGQKVEFLVSFYNNEISEKSEIFDDQFSVERPDGSNFTLKIRSTKLEDSAMYFCAGSTRGPGANVLTFGAGSRLTVL.